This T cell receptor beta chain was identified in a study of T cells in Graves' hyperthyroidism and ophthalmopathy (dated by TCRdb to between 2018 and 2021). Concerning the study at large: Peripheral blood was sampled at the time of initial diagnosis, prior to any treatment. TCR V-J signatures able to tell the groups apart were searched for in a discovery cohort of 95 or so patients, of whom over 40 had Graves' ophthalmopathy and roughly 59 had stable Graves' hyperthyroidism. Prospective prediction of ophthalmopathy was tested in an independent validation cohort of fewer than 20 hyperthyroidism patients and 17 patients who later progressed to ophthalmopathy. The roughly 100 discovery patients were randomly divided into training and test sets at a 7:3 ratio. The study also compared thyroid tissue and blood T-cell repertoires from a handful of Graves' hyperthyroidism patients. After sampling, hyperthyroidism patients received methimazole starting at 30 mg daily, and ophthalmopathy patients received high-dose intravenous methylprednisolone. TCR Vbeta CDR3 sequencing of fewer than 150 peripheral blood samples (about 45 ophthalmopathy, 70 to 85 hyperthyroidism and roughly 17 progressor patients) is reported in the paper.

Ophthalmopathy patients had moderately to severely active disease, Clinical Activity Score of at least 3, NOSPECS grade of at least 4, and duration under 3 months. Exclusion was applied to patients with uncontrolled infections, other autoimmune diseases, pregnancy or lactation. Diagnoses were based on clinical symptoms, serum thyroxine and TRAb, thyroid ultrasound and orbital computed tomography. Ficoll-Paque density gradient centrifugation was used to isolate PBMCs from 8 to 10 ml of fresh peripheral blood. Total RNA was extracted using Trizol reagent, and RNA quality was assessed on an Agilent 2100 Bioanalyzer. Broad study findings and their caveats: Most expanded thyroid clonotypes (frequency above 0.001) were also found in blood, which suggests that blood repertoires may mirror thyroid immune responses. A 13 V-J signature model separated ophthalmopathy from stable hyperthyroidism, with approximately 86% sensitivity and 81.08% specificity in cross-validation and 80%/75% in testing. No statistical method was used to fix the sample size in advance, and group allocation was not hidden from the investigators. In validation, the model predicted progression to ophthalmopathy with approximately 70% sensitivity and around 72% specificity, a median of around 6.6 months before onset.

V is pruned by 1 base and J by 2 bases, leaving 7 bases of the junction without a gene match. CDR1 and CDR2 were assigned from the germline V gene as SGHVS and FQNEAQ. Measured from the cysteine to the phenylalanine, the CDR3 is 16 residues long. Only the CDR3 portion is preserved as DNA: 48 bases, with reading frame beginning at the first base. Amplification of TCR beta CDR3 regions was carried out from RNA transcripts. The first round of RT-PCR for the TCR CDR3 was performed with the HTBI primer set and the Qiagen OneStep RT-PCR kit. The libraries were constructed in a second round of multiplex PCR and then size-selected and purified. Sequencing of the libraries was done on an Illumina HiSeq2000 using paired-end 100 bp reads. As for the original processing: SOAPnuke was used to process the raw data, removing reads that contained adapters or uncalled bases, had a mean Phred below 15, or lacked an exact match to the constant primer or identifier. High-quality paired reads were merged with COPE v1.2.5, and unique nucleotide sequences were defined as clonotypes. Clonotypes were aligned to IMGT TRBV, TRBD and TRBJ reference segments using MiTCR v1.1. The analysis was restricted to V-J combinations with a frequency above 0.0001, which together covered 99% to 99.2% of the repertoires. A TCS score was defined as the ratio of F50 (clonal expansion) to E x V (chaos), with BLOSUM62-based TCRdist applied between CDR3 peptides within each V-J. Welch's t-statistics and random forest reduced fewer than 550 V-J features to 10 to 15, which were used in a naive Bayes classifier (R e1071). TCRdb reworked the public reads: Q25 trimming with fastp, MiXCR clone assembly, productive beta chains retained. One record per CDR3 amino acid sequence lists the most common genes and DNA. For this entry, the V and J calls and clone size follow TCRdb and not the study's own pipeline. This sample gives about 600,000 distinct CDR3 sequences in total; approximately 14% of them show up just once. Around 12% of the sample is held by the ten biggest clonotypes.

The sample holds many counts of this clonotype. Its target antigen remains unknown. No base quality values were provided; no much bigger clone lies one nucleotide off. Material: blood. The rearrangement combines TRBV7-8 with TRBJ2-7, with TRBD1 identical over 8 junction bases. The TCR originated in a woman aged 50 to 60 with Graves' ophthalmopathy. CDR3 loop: CASSLVIGQGPYEQYF. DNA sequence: TGTGCCAGCAGCTTAGTGATTGGACAGGGCCCCTACGAGCAGTACTTC.